Listed below are T cell receptor beta chains from one sample, sequenced in a study of liver allograft versus peripheral blood T cells. MiXCR was run by TCRdb on the reads, yielding one entry per CDR3 protein. The repertoire holds about 3,400 distinct CDR3 sequences, with approximately 15% as singletons. Receptors originate from a human patient who had a liver transplant. Some T cells may have come from the graft donor. Each CDR3 is given without its conserved first and last residue. A row's size may be missing; if present it is once, few, many or a size class.

abundance: many; j_gene: TRBJ2-7; v_gene: TRBV18; CDR3aa: ASSPGRQASYEQY
abundance: medium-sized; j_gene: TRBJ1-1; v_gene: TRBV20-1; CDR3aa: SANLPGGGIEAF
abundance: -; j_gene: TRBJ1-1; v_gene: TRBV6-5; CDR3aa: ASRSVGRLAAF
abundance: medium-sized; j_gene: TRBJ1-6; v_gene: TRBV19; CDR3aa: ASTLGTSYNSPLH
abundance: few; j_gene: TRBJ1-3; v_gene: TRBV12-3/TRBV12-4; CDR3aa: ASSLVGPGNTIY
abundance: medium-sized; j_gene: TRBJ1-1; v_gene: TRBV20-1; CDR3aa: SARQDPNTEAF
abundance: large; j_gene: TRBJ1-5; v_gene: TRBV27; CDR3aa: ASSPRGQGWSDNQPQH
abundance: medium-sized; j_gene: TRBJ1-3; v_gene: TRBV30; CDR3aa: AWDRAGNTIY
abundance: medium-sized; j_gene: TRBJ2-1; v_gene: TRBV29-1; CDR3aa: SVSGTSGNGEQF
abundance: -; j_gene: TRBJ1-3; v_gene: TRBV11-2; CDR3aa: ASSWGDREAGASGNTIY
abundance: many; j_gene: TRBJ1-6; v_gene: TRBV20-1; CDR3aa: SARDGFRGYNSPLH
abundance: medium-sized; j_gene: TRBJ1-1; v_gene: TRBV14; CDR3aa: ASSQGGNTEAF
abundance: few; j_gene: TRBJ1-5; v_gene: TRBV5-6; CDR3aa: ASSLGRNQPQH
abundance: many; j_gene: TRBJ1-5; v_gene: TRBV30; CDR3aa: AWSGAGSGQPQH
abundance: medium-sized; j_gene: TRBJ1-1; v_gene: TRBV7-2; CDR3aa: ASSPGTGRGNTEAF
abundance: medium-sized; j_gene: TRBJ1-5; v_gene: TRBV6-1; CDR3aa: ASSEGYFMGNQPQH